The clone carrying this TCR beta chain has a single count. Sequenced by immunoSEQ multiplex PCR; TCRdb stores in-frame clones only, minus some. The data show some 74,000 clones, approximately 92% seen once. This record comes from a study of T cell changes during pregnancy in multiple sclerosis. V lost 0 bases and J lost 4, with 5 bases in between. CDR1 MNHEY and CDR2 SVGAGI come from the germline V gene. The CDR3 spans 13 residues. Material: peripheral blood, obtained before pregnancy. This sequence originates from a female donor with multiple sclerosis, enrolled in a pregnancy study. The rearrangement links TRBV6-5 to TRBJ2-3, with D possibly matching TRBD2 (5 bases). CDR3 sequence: CASSYSRADTQYF. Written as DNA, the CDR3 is TGTGCCAGCAGTTACTCGAGGGCAGATACGCAGTATTTT.